This T cell receptor (beta chain) appears in the sequencing data of a study of blood T cell repertoires in COVID-19. As for the study in general: Sample material is recorded as cDNA or gDNA derived from T cells, B-cell-depleted T cells, or PBMCs.

Trimming removed 9 bases from V and 0 bases from J; junction bases left unmatched: 6. CDR3 size: 14 residues. Germline assignment: CDR1 SNHLY and CDR2 FYNNEI. Clones were sequenced by immunoSEQ multiplex PCR, and TCRdb holds only the in-frame ones, with some missing. The sample contains roughly 270,000 clones, roughly 85% of which appear only once. The V call is TRBV2, the J call TRBJ2-7, with TRBD1 matching over 9 bases. This TCR derives from a man aged 45-60 years with active or convalescent COVID-19. The source material was peripheral blood. The CDR3 sequence is CASRGQGYSYEQYF. For the CDR3, the DNA is TGTGCCAGTAGAGGACAGGGGTACTCCTACGAGCAGTACTTC.